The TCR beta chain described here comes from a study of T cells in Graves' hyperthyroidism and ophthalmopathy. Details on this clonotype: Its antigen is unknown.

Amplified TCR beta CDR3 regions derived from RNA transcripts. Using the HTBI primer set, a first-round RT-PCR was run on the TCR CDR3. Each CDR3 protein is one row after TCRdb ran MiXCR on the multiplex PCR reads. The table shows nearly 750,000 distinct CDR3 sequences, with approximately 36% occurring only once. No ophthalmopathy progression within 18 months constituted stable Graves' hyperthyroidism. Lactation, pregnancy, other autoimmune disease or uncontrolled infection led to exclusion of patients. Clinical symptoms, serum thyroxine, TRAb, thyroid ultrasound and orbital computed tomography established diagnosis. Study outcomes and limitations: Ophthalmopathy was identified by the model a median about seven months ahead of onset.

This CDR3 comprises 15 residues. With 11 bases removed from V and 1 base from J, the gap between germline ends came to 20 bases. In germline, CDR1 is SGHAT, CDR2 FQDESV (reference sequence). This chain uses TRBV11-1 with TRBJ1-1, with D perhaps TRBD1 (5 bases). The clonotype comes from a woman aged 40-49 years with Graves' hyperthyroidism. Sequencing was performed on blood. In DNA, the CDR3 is TGTGCCTGGAGGGGCTGGAAAATACAGAACACTGAAGCTTTCTTT. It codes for CAWRGWKIQNTEAFF.